Below, 28 T cell receptor delta chains from the same sample are listed, as sequenced in a study of gamma-delta T cells after stem cell transplantation. TCRdb re-called the RT-PCR reads using CATT. The sample has around 13,000 delta-chain clones; about 30% are singletons. What was sequenced was gamma-delta T cells. These receptors were collected from a human donor. It is not recorded whose cells these are; they may come from a transplant donor.

Details on this clone: A much larger clone sits a single nucleotide away, making a read error possible. This chain uses TRDV2 with TRDJ3; 8 bases line up with TRDD3. Trimming cost V 2 bases and J 0 bases; bases outside gene matches: 2. The CDR3 runs to 17 residues. Germline V gene data show CDR1 as GEAIGNYY and CDR2 as EKD. The CDR3 sequence: CACDIWGSSWDTRQMFF. CDR3 nucleotide sequence: TGTGCCTGTGACATCTGGGGGAGCTCCTGGGACACCCGACAGATGTTTTTC.

With respect to this clone: Other DNA sequences in the same sample also yield this CDR3. The chain links TRDV2 to TRDJ3, with a possible D match to TRDD3 (6 bases). The length of the CDR3 is 18 residues. Germline V gene data show CDR1 as GEAIGNYY and CDR2 as EKD. V lost 4 bases and J lost 0, with 15 bases in between. The CDR3 spells CACDTRGFSSWDTRQMFF. The DNA of the CDR3 is TGTGCCTGTGATACTCGGGGATTCAGCTCCTGGGACACCCGACAGATGTTTTTC.

V gene TRDV1 combines with J gene TRDJ3; 13 nucleotides line up with TRDD3. The CDR3 is 24 amino acids. Unmatched junction bases numbered 15, after V lost 0 bases and J lost 1 base. Germline V gene sequence: CDR1 TSWWSYY, CDR2 QGS. The CDR3 spells CALGELANNEVLGDTSWDTRQMFF. CDR3 bases: TGTGCTCTTGGGGAACTAGCCAACAACGAGGTACTGGGGGATACGTCCTGGGACACCCGACAGATGTTTTTC.

The J gene is TRDJ1, the V gene TRDV3; D not certain. Germline V gene lookup returns CDR1 TVYSNPD and CDR2 GDNSRS (reference sequence). Trimming removed 3 bases from V and 2 bases from J, with 10 bases in between. CDR3 length equals 12 residues. CDR3 in amino acids: CAFKYVTDKLIF. The DNA for the CDR3 is TGTGCCTTCAAGTACGTGACCGATAAACTCATCTTT.

This clone has more than one count but fewer than ten. The chain is built from TRDV3 and TRDJ1; TRDD3 aligns across 11 bases. Germline assignment: CDR1 TVYSNPD and CDR2 GDNSRS (reference sequence). The CDR3 is 17 residues long. V was clipped by 2 bases and J by 2 bases; unmatched bases: 13. The CDR3 sequence is CAFGGLLGDTLTDKLIF. In nucleotides, the CDR3 is TGTGCCTTTGGAGGTTTGCTGGGGGATACACTTACCGATAAACTCATCTTT.

This clone was recorded a few times. The chain joins TRDV2 to TRDJ3, with a possible D match to TRDD3 (5 bases). Germline values: CDR1 GEAIGNYY, CDR2 EKD. V lost 0 bases and J lost 0, with 11 bases in between. This CDR3 has 18 amino acids. The DNA for the CDR3 is TGTGCCTGTGACACCGTGGGGACCCGCTCCTGGGACACCCGACAGATGTTTTTC. Translated: CACDTVGTRSWDTRQMFF.

A single count supports this clone. The V and J genes are TRDV3 and TRDJ1, with D possibly TRDD2 on 6 matching bases. The V end was cut by 4 bases, the J end by 2 bases, with 23 bases between. Germline values: CDR1 TVYSNPD, CDR2 GDNSRS (reference sequence). The CDR3 has 16 amino acids. The CDR3 loop reads CACTLLRAGPTDKLIF. Written as DNA, the CDR3 is TGTGCCTGTACCCTCCTACGTGCGGGACCAACCGATAAACTCATCTTT.

This clone came up a few times. This sequence joins TRDV3 and TRDJ2, with a weak D call TRDD3 (6 bases). The CDR3 is made up of 15 amino acids. V was pared by 3 bases and J by 0 bases, with 14 bases between. Germline values: CDR1 TVYSNPD, CDR2 GDNSRS (reference sequence). The CDR3 sequence is CALVTGFALTAQLFF. The CDR3 DNA is TGTGCCTTAGTTACTGGGTTCGCTTTGACAGCACAACTCTTCTTT.

For this clone: Possible read error: a much larger clone is one base away. The chain joins TRDV2 to TRDJ3; 12 positions match TRDD3. V lost 0 bases to trimming and J lost 6 bases; unmatched junction nucleotides: 5. This CDR3 contains 18 residues. Germline V CDR1 and CDR2: GEAIGNYY, EKD. DNA of the CDR3: TGTGCCTGTGACACCGTACTGGGGGATACCTTGGACACCCGACAGATGTTTTTC. Encoded protein: CACDTVLGDTLDTRQMFF.

This chain joins TRDV1 and TRDJ1; 13 bases match TRDD3. V was clipped by 0 bases and J by 6 bases; unmatched bases: 19. Germline-derived CDR1 and CDR2 are TSWWSYY and QGS. The CDR3 consists of 21 residues. The DNA of the CDR3 is TGTGCTCTTGGGGAACTCCCACGTCAAACTGGGGGATACGCGTCGGAGAATAAACTCATCTTT. This translates into CALGELPRQTGGYASENKLIF.

Comments on this clone: A junction boundary mismatches the germline segment, possibly from a read error. This chain joins TRDV1 and TRDJ1, with no clear D. Per the germline V gene, CDR1 is TSWWSYY and CDR2 is QGS. The CDR3 consists of 13 residues. The CDR3 nucleotides read TGTGCTCTTGGGGAACGCCGCACCGGTAAACTCATCTTT. As protein: CALGERRTGKLIF.

The J gene is TRDJ1, the V gene TRAV29/DV5, with 13 bases identical to TRDD3. Germline V lookup: CDR1 NSMFDY, CDR2 ISSIKDK. The ends lost 0 bases at V and 4 bases at J; junction bases unmatched: 18. The CDR3 is made up of 20 amino acids. The CDR3 is CAASVHFSASYWGIRDKLIF. As DNA, the CDR3 is TGTGCAGCAAGCGTTCACTTCTCGGCTTCGTACTGGGGGATACGCGATAAACTCATCTTT.

The sample holds a few counts of this clone. The rearrangement links TRDV2 to TRDJ2; 9 bases match TRDD3. The V segment lost 2 bases and the J segment 3 bases; nucleotides outside the gene matches: 3. The CDR3 has 15 residues. Germline V gene sequence: CDR1 GEAIGNYY, CDR2 EKD. CDR3 in DNA: TGTGCCTGTGACATACTGGGGGACGTGACAGCACAACTCTTCTTT. Translation gives CACDILGDVTAQLFF.

In this sample, this clone turned up a few times. V is TRDV1 and J is TRDJ1, with D possibly being TRDD3 (6 bases). Trimming cost V 3 bases and J 0 bases, with 20 bases left between them. Germline V gene data show CDR1 as TSWWSYY and CDR2 as QGS. The CDR3 runs 18 residues. CDR3 DNA sequence: TGTGCTCTTGGGGAGCCTTCTTCTCGTACTGGGTACACCGATAAACTCATCTTT. Amino acids: CALGEPSSRTGYTDKLIF.

This clone occurred once. At one boundary the junction diverges from the germline segment, which might be a read error. CDR3 loop: CACDKVLGGKLSSWDTRKMFF. CDR3 sequence (DNA): TGTGCCTGTGACAAAGTACTGGGGGGTAAACTCAGCTCCTGGGACACCCGAAAGATGTTTTTC. The rearrangement uses TRDV2 and TRDJ3; TRDD3 matches 8 bases. CDR1 and CDR2 from the germline V gene are GEAIGNYY and EKD. CDR3 size: 21 residues.

This clone was found a few times. The gene calls are TRDV1 and TRDJ1; TRDD3 matches at 8 bases. CDR3 length: 22 amino acids. V lost 3 bases to trimming and J lost 3 bases; unmatched junction nucleotides: 27. Germline V CDR1 and CDR2: TSWWSYY, QGS. In nucleotides, the CDR3 is TGTGCTCTTGGGGAGCGGCCCTTTTCATTACTGGGGGTAAGAGCGGGAGCCGATAAACTCATCTTT. This sequence encodes CALGERPFSLLGVRAGADKLIF.

The chain recombines TRDV2 with TRDJ1, with 9 nucleotides matching TRDD2. The germline gives CDR1 GEAIGNYY, CDR2 EKD. The CDR3 is 19 residues long. V shed 4 bases and J 0 bases; nucleotides not matched to a gene: 17. The CDR3 protein is CACDPRPSYGGKYTDKLIF. The CDR3 DNA reads TGTGCCTGTGATCCCCGGCCTTCCTACGGGGGGAAATACACCGATAAACTCATCTTT.

V and J are TRDV1 and TRDJ3; maybe TRDD3 (6 bases). The CDR3 is made up of 27 amino acids. V was clipped by 3 bases and J by 0 bases, with 39 bases between them. Germline CDR1 reads TSWWSYY; CDR2 reads QGS. In DNA form, the CDR3 reads TGTGCTCTTGGGGACGGTTTACGGGAACCAAACCTGGGGATCCTCTCAGCCGTCTCCTGGGACACCCGACAGATGTTTTTC. Its translation is CALGDGLREPNLGILSAVSWDTRQMFF.

The chain employs TRDV1 and TRDJ1, with D tentatively TRDD2 or TRDD3 (6 bases each). The germline gives CDR1 TSWWSYY, CDR2 QGS. This CDR3 has 20 amino acids. V gave up 0 bases and J gave up 2 bases, with 25 bases separating them. The CDR3 DNA reads as TGTGCTCTTGGGGAACTAACGGTCCTACCTTACTGGGAGGAAACCGATAAACTCATCTTT. Its translation is CALGELTVLPYWEETDKLIF.

In this sample, this clone turned up a few times. V gene TRDV1 combines with J gene TRDJ1, with 13 bases that match TRDD3. The V segment lost 6 bases and the J segment 0 bases; nucleotides outside the gene matches: 28. The length of the CDR3 is 24 residues. Germline CDR1 TSWWSYY, CDR2 QGS. The chain's CDR3 is CALGPKPPSYWGIRESPYTDKLIF. The CDR3 DNA follows: TGTGCTCTTGGCCCTAAGCCCCCTTCCTACTGGGGGATACGAGAAAGCCCGTACACCGATAAACTCATCTTT.

This clone turned up a few times. This chain joins TRDV2 and TRDJ3; 8 bases match TRDD3. Germline V gene lookup returns CDR1 GEAIGNYY and CDR2 EKD. The J segment lost 2 bases and the V segment lost 2 bases, leaving 13 bases of the junction unmatched. This CDR3 contains 20 residues. CDR3 amino acids: CACDRLGDSGRAWDTRQMFF. Here the CDR3 DNA reads TGTGCCTGTGACAGATTGGGGGATTCCGGAAGAGCCTGGGACACCCGACAGATGTTTTTC.

The chain employs TRDV2 and TRDJ3; no firm D call. The CDR3 extends over 17 amino acids. V lost 3 bases and J 0 bases, leaving 11 bases between the germline ends. Germline CDR1 and CDR2: GEAIGNYY and EKD. The CDR3 sequence: CACDELASSWDTRQMFF. Written as DNA, the CDR3 is TGTGCCTGTGACGAGCTAGCCTCCTCCTGGGACACCCGACAGATGTTTTTC.

Worth noting for this clone: At one end the junction does not follow the germline gene, possibly because of a read error. In nucleotides, the CDR3 is TGTGCCTGTGACACCCTTACTCACACCGATAAACCCATCTTT. It is translated as CACDTLTHTDKPIF. The gene calls are TRDV2 and TRDJ1, with D unresolved. The CDR3 length is 14 residues. Germline CDR1 reads GEAIGNYY; CDR2 reads EKD.

The genes are TRDV1 and TRDJ1; D may match TRDD2 or TRDD3 (9 bases each). The CDR3 spans 19 residues. V lost 4 bases and J 0 bases, leaving 24 bases between the germline ends. CDR1 is TSWWSYY and CDR2 is QGS in the germline V gene. CDR3 nucleotide sequence: TGTGCTCTTGGGGTTCCTCCCTTCCTACTGGGGGACTACACCGATAAACTCATCTTT. Protein: CALGVPPFLLGDYTDKLIF.

The chain joins TRDV2 to TRDJ3; the D gene is possibly TRDD3 (7 bases). The CDR3 contains 28 residues. Trimming took 0 bases from V and 0 from J, leaving 41 bases between them. The V gene's germline CDR1 is GEAIGNYY and CDR2 EKD. This CDR3 reads CACDTVPSGFPKKGGGLPSSWDTRQMFF. The CDR3 region has the DNA TGTGCCTGTGACACCGTACCTTCCGGCTTCCCAAAGAAGGGTGGGGGACTGCCTAGCTCCTGGGACACCCGACAGATGTTTTTC.

The chain employs TRDV1 and TRDJ1; D is undetermined. The V end was cut by 4 bases, the J end by 0 bases, with 6 bases between. The CDR3 has 13 residues. Germline V lookup: CDR1 TSWWSYY, CDR2 QGS. CDR3 residues: CALGAPYTDKLIF. In nucleotides, the CDR3 is TGTGCTCTTGGGGCACCGTACACCGATAAACTCATCTTT.

The V and J genes are TRDV1 and TRDJ1; 7 bases are shared with TRDD3. With 3 bases clipped from V and 2 bases from J, the junction kept 21 bases outside the gene matches. This CDR3 has 20 amino acids. Per germline, CDR1 TSWWSYY and CDR2 QGS. The CDR3 spells CALGDFPSVGYWGLTDKLIF. The CDR3 nucleotides read TGTGCTCTTGGGGACTTCCCCTCCGTGGGGTACTGGGGACTAACCGATAAACTCATCTTT.

The V and J genes are TRDV1 and TRDJ1, with TRDD2 identical over 8 bases. The trim removed 4 bases at V and 0 bases at J, leaving 16 bases unmatched. The CDR3 runs to 19 residues. Germline lookup yields CDR1 TSWWSYY and CDR2 QGS. The CDR3 nucleotides read TGTGCTCTTGGGGGCTTCCTACACTCCCTCGGGGGCTACACCGATAAACTCATCTTT. Protein product: CALGGFLHSLGGYTDKLIF.